This T cell receptor (beta chain) was identified in a study of blood T cell repertoires in COVID-19. Study context: Samples taken during acute and convalescent COVID-19 were collected in the United States, Italy and Spain. PBMCs, B-cell-depleted T cells, or T cells provided the cDNA or gDNA that made up the material.

In the authors' methods: Cell counts per sample came from amplifying reference gene primers. Profiled with immunoSEQ multiplex PCR; TCRdb holds only in-frame clones, not every one. That table gives V, J and clone size, and the DNA gave D and trimming. The table records over 150,000 clones, roughly 81% of them present only once. V lost 3 bases and J lost 3, with 13 bases in between. Germline V gives CDR1 SGDLS, CDR2 YYNGEE. The CDR3 is 14 residues long. Patients of the Seattle cohort, enrolled during active infection, were followed longitudinally. In its sample, this clone was seen a few times. V and J are TRBV9 and TRBJ2-7, with a possible D match to TRBD1 (5 bases). Sequencing was carried out using peripheral blood. The clonotype originates from a woman of 80 years or more with COVID-19, enrolled during active disease. Written as DNA, the CDR3 is TGTGCCAGCAGCGGCCACGGTCAGGGCTACGAGCAGTACTTC. It specifies CASSGHGQGYEQYF.